The T cell receptor beta chain described here comes from a study of cytomegalovirus exposure and HLA in healthy donors. Findings and caveats of the study: Some highly shared sequence variants likely arose as a pipeline artifact. An analysis done earlier found most TCR beta V segments productive about 87% or about 30% of the time. Reported findings show TCR beta sequences accurately forecast HLA-A and HLA-B alleles in most subjects.

Germline lookup yields CDR1 SGHVS and CDR2 FNYEAQ. The ends were cut back, 4 bases at V and 2 bases at J, with 9 bases in the middle. The CDR3 extends over 13 amino acids. Concerning this clone itself: Its matching antigen is unknown.

Primers included in the PCR were 60 Vbeta and 13 Jbeta primers. Sequencing was performed with immunoSEQ multiplex PCR; in TCRdb, only in-frame clones are kept and a portion is missing. Here the sample spans approximately 96,000 clones, around 72% being singletons. Sequencing was carried out using PBMCs. This receptor was identified in a male donor in good health and CMV-seronegative. The J gene is TRBJ2-7, the V gene TRBV7-6, with D possibly TRBD2 on 5 matching bases. The CDR3 spells CASSYRETYEQYF. The CDR3 region has the DNA TGTGCCAGCAGCTATCGGGAAACCTACGAGCAGTACTTC.